These 24 T cell receptor beta chains originate from one sample sequenced in a study of blood T cell repertoires in COVID-19. Assay used: immunoSEQ multiplex PCR; TCRdb lists only in-frame clones, some missing. The sample has about 42,000 clones, approximately 81% seen once. The sample comprised peripheral blood. The receptors derive from a woman in her seventies in a cohort sampled during active COVID-19.

The CDR3 here is CASSIEGQSFKGYTF. The CDR3 DNA is TGTGCCAGTAGTATAGAGGGACAGAGTTTTAAGGGCTACACCTTC. The gene calls are TRBV19 and TRBJ1-2; TRBD1 aligns across 7 bases. Germline V lookup: CDR1 LNHDA, CDR2 SQIVND (reference sequence). The CDR3 runs to 15 residues. Germline trimming cut 0 bases from V and 8 bases from J; bases unmatched to any gene: 9.

This clone showed up just once. The V gene is TRBV7-9, the J gene TRBJ2-3; 11 positions match TRBD2. The trim removed 5 bases at V and 6 bases at J, leaving 10 bases unmatched. CDR1 and CDR2 (germline): SEHNR, FQNEAQ (reference sequence). This CDR3 spans 16 amino acids. The CDR3 DNA follows: TGTGCCAGCAGCCCGCGGGTAGCGGGAGGGGAGGATACGCAGTATTTT. It translates to CASSPRVAGGEDTQYF.

V gene TRBV5-1 combines with J gene TRBJ2-1; 11 nucleotides agree with TRBD2. Germline V lookup: CDR1 SGHRS, CDR2 YFSETQ. V dropped 6 bases and J dropped 0; count of bases not matched to a gene: 8. This CDR3 region has 17 residues. As DNA, the CDR3 is TGCGCCAGCAAGGATGGAACTAGCGGGAGCTCCTACAATGAGCAGTTCTTC. Protein sequence: CASKDGTSGSSYNEQFF.

The rearrangement links TRBV5-1 to TRBJ2-3; TRBD1 matches 9 bases. Germline CDR1 is SGHRS and CDR2 is YFSETQ. The CDR3 totals 15 residues. The trim removed 4 bases at V and 0 bases at J, leaving 3 bases unmatched. As DNA, the CDR3 is TGCGCCAGCAGCCCCGGGACAGGGAGCACAGATACGCAGTATTTT. Its translation: CASSPGTGSTDTQYF.

V and J are TRBV5-4 and TRBJ2-5, with D hard to call. Germline CDR1 and CDR2: SGHNT and YYREEE (reference sequence). The CDR3 consists of 13 residues. V dropped 0 bases and J dropped 1 base, with 4 bases sitting between them. In nucleotides, the CDR3 is TGTGCCAGCAGCTTGGCCATCCAAGAGACCCAGTACTTC. As protein: CASSLAIQETQYF.

V is TRBV10-3 and J is TRBJ2-1; 7 nucleotides agree with TRBD2. Germline V lookup: CDR1 ENHRY, CDR2 SYGVKD. CDR3 length: 14 residues. Trimming removed 3 bases from V and 5 bases from J; junction bases left unmatched: 4. The CDR3 nucleotides read TGTGCCATCAGTGACAAGCGGGGAAACAATGAGCAGTTCTTC. Translated, it gives CAISDKRGNNEQFF.

The J gene is TRBJ2-1, the V gene TRBV7-2, with D maybe TRBD2 (5 bases). Trimming took off 3 bases at V and 2 bases at J, with 11 bases between the two ends. Germline CDR1 is SGHTA and CDR2 is FQGNSA. This CDR3 is built from 15 residues. CDR3 loop: CASSLDFQTYNEQFF. The CDR3 coding sequence is TGTGCCAGCAGCTTGGACTTTCAAACCTACAATGAGCAGTTCTTC. The full variable domain, with the rest looked up from reference TRBV7-2 and TRBJ2-1, is GAGVSQSPSNKVTEKGKDVELRCDPISGHTALYWYRQSLGQGLEFLIYFQGNSAPDKSGLPSDRFSAERTGGSVSTLTIQRTQQEDSAVYLCASSLDFQTYNEQFFGPGTRLTVL.

The DNA of the CDR3 is TGTGCCAGCAGCTCACCGACCGGGACAGGGAACTACGAGCAGTACTTC. Translated: CASSSPTGTGNYEQYF. The gene calls are TRBV7-6 and TRBJ2-7; 9 bases match TRBD1. J lost 3 bases, V lost 4 bases, and 10 bases had no gene match. The CDR3 sequence is 16 residues long. Per the germline V gene, CDR1 is SGHVS and CDR2 is FNYEAQ.

The chain links TRBV28 to TRBJ1-6, with D hard to call. Trimming took off 6 bases at V and 10 bases at J, with 13 bases between the two ends. Germline CDR1 MDHEN, CDR2 SYDVKM. The CDR3 runs to 13 residues. The CDR3 DNA reads as TGTGCCAGCAGGGGCGGGTTATGGTCACCCCTCCACTTT. Translated, it gives CASRGGLWSPLHF.

This clone was seen a handful of times. This chain links TRBV3-1 (or the pseudogene TRBV3-2) with TRBJ2-1; 12 bases are shared with TRBD2. Germline V gives CDR1 LGHDT, CDR2 YNNKEL (reference sequence). The V gene end was trimmed by 4 bases and the J gene end by 3 bases; junction bases not matched to a gene: 7. The CDR3 spans 17 residues. The CDR3 is CASSPRLAGEGYNEQFF. CDR3 nucleotides: TGTGCCAGCAGCCCCAGACTAGCGGGAGAGGGCTACAATGAGCAGTTCTTC.

This chain links TRBV24-1 with TRBJ2-1; 10 nucleotides agree with TRBD2. The CDR3 has 13 residues. CDR1 is KGHDR and CDR2 is SFDVKD in the germline V gene. V was clipped by 9 bases and J by 7 bases; unmatched bases: 5. Here the CDR3 DNA reads TGTGCCACCTCTCTGACTAGCGGGAATGAGCAGTTCTTC. Protein: CATSLTSGNEQFF.

The chain employs TRBV10-2 and TRBJ2-6, with D possibly being TRBD1 (6 bases). The V end was cut by 1 base, the J end by 0 bases, with 13 bases between. CDR3 size: 18 residues. CDR1 WSHSY and CDR2 SAAADI come from the germline V gene. As DNA, the CDR3 is TGCGCCAGCAGTGAGTTGGACAGCTTTTTCTCTGGGGCCAACGTCCTGACTTTC. It yields the protein CASSELDSFFSGANVLTF.

This sequence joins TRBV18 and TRBJ2-3; 7 bases fit TRBD2. The CDR3 sequence is 15 residues long. The V segment lost 3 bases and the J segment 6 bases; nucleotides outside the gene matches: 9. From germline, CDR1 is KGHSH and CDR2 LQKENI. CDR3 coding DNA: TGTGCCAGCTCACCTGCTGCGGGAGTCGTGGATACGCAGTATTTT. Its translation: CASSPAAGVVDTQYF.

The chain combines TRBV6-6 with TRBJ2-2; 7 bases fit TRBD1. The CDR3 runs to 15 residues. V dropped 6 bases and J dropped 4; count of bases not matched to a gene: 8. CDR1 and CDR2 (germline): MNHNY, SVGAGI (reference sequence). The CDR3 sequence is CASRGAGGATGELFF. Written as DNA, the CDR3 is TGTGCCAGCAGGGGGGCAGGGGGAGCCACCGGGGAGCTGTTTTTT.

The V gene is TRBV7-9, the J gene TRBJ2-5, with D unresolved. Trimming shortened V by 4 bases and J by 5 bases, and 14 bases separated the two germline ends. Germline lookup yields CDR1 SEHNR and CDR2 FQNEAQ (reference sequence). The CDR3 runs to 14 residues. CDR3 region: CASSSNALRETQYF. Written as DNA, the CDR3 is TGTGCCAGCAGCTCCAATGCCTTACGGGAGACCCAGTACTTC.

The CDR3, as DNA: TGTGCCAGCAAGGACTCGAACACTGAAGCTTTCTTT. Translated: CASKDSNTEAFF. The rearrangement uses TRBV2 and TRBJ1-1; D not certain. The V end was cut by 7 bases, the J end by 1 base, with 7 bases between. There are 12 residues in the CDR3. Germline V gene lookup returns CDR1 SNHLY and CDR2 FYNNEI.

The chain joins TRBV27 to TRBJ2-1, with D uncertain. V lost 4 bases to trimming and J lost 7 bases, with 11 bases between them. Germline values: CDR1 MNHEY, CDR2 SMNVEV (reference sequence). This CDR3 has 13 amino acids. In nucleotides, the CDR3 is TGTGCCAGCAGTTCCCCGACACGGAATGAGCAGTTCTTC. Its translation: CASSSPTRNEQFF.

The chain couples TRBV5-4 to TRBJ1-2; D gene uncertain. Germline V gives CDR1 SGHNT, CDR2 YYREEE (reference sequence). V was pared by 2 bases and J by 6 bases, with 17 bases between. CDR3 length equals 15 residues. The CDR3 spells CASSFGVAGWDGYTF. The CDR3 DNA follows: TGTGCCAGCAGCTTTGGTGTTGCGGGTTGGGATGGCTACACCTTC.

The chain employs TRBV7-2 and TRBJ2-7; 8 positions agree with TRBD1. V trimming: 0 bases; J trimming: 2 bases; junction bases outside the gene matches: 18. Germline CDR1 is SGHTA and CDR2 is FQGNSA. The CDR3 is made up of 20 amino acids. CDR3 nucleotides: TGTGCCAGCAGCTTAGCAGGTCCCGGACAGGGAGGAAGTGACACCTACGAGCAGTACTTC. Amino acids: CASSLAGPGQGGSDTYEQYF.

The chain joins TRBV30 to TRBJ2-5, with 8 bases that match TRBD2. Germline trimming cut 3 bases from V and 6 bases from J; bases unmatched to any gene: 6. This CDR3 has 13 residues. Germline V lookup: CDR1 GTSNPN, CDR2 SVGIG (reference sequence). CDR3 in DNA: TGTGCCTGGAGGGCGGGGGGTGGCAAGACCCAGTACTTC. It specifies CAWRAGGGKTQYF.

This chain connects TRBV7-2 to TRBJ2-1; 12 bases match TRBD2. V lost 6 bases, J lost 4 bases, and 4 bases stayed unmatched. From germline, CDR1 is SGHTA and CDR2 FQGNSA. The CDR3 has 15 amino acids. The CDR3 sequence: CASRSGLAGYNEQFF. Here the CDR3 DNA reads TGTGCCAGCAGGTCTGGACTAGCGGGATACAATGAGCAGTTCTTC. Full variable domain (outside the CDR3, taken from reference TRBV7-2 and TRBJ2-1): GAGVSQSPSNKVTEKGKDVELRCDPISGHTALYWYRQSLGQGLEFLIYFQGNSAPDKSGLPSDRFSAERTGGSVSTLTIQRTQQEDSAVYLCASRSGLAGYNEQFFGPGTRLTVL.

The CDR3 reads CASRPSSGGNTEAFF. The DNA for the CDR3 is TGTGCCAGCAGACCTAGCTCGGGGGGTAACACTGAAGCTTTCTTT. The chain uses TRBV6-5 and TRBJ1-1; tentatively, D is TRBD1 (5 bases). Germline loops: CDR1 MNHEY, CDR2 SVGAGI. This CDR3 contains 15 residues. The V and J ends lost 6 bases and 2 bases respectively, with 16 bases between them.

In this sample, this clone turned up a few times. The chain recombines TRBV6-2 or TRBV6-3 with TRBJ2-7, with a weak D call TRBD2 (5 bases). V was pared by 2 bases and J by 3 bases, with 8 bases between. This CDR3 is built from 13 residues. Germline-derived CDR1 and CDR2 are MNHEY and SVGEGT. The CDR3 bases are TGTGCCAGCAGTTACGGCAGCGGCTACGAGCAGTACTTC. Its translation: CASSYGSGYEQYF.

V usage is TRBV30 and J usage is TRBJ2-5; 14 bases agree with TRBD2. The germline V gene encodes CDR1 GTSNPN and CDR2 SVGIG (reference sequence). The CDR3 totals 16 residues. V was pared by 3 bases and J by 5 bases, with 8 bases of the junction left unmatched. DNA of the CDR3: TGTGCCTGGAGCCCGGGACTAGCGGGAGAAGGGGAGACCCAGTACTTC. Protein: CAWSPGLAGEGETQYF.